What follows are 30 T cell receptor beta chains derived from one specimen sequenced in a study of response to subunit inactivated influenza vaccine. TCRdb re-analysed the RT-PCR reads in MiXCR, keeping a single row per CDR3 protein. The sample shows approximately 570,000 distinct CDR3 sequences, 6% to 9% of them seen only once. The material was PBMCs from blood, obtained 23 to 25 months after vaccination. The origin of the receptors is a man aged 45-69 years who received an inactivated influenza vaccine.

This clonotype was counted ten times or more. This rearrangement joins TRBV29-1 to TRBJ2-5; D may match TRBD1 or TRBD2 (5 bases each). V gave up 5 bases and J gave up 5 bases, with 12 bases separating them. The V gene's germline CDR1 is SQVTM and CDR2 ANQGSEA. The CDR3 is 12 amino acids. DNA for the CDR3: TGCAGCGTTCATCACGGGACGGAGACCCAGTACTTC. Protein product: CSVHHGTETQYF.

A few counts support this clonotype. The chain combines TRBV20-1 with TRBJ2-1; 10 bases agree with TRBD1. The trim removed 5 bases at V and 7 bases at J, leaving 8 bases unmatched. Germline V lookup: CDR1 DFQATT, CDR2 SNEGSKA (reference sequence). CDR3 length: 14 amino acids. CDR3 amino acids: CSAAGTGVWNEQFF. The CDR3 DNA reads as TGCAGTGCTGCCGGGACAGGGGTTTGGAATGAGCAGTTCTTC.

This clonotype was detected a few times. This chain uses TRBV2 with TRBJ2-1, with 7 bases aligning to TRBD1. The CDR3 spans 15 residues. The J segment lost 6 bases and the V segment lost 10 bases, leaving 15 bases of the junction unmatched. Germline V lookup: CDR1 SNHLY, CDR2 FYNNEI. In nucleotides, the CDR3 is TGTGCCACCAAAAAGGGGGACAGTGGTATCAATGAGCAGTTCTTC. Translation gives CATKKGDSGINEQFF.

This chain joins TRBV6-1 and TRBJ1-1, with a weak D call TRBD1 (5 bases). Germline values: CDR1 MNHNS, CDR2 SASEGT. This CDR3 comprises 16 residues. Trimming removed 5 bases at V and 5 bases at J, with 21 bases between. CDR3 amino acids: CASSRDLGTIRTEAFF. For the CDR3, the DNA is TGTGCCAGCAGTCGCGACCTCGGGACTATTCGGACTGAAGCTTTCTTT.

This clonotype was detected ten times or more. V and J are TRBV10-1 and TRBJ2-2; no reliable D call. The CDR3 length is 13 residues. The germline V gene encodes CDR1 WNHNN and CDR2 SYGVQD (reference sequence). V lost 7 bases and J lost 1, with 7 bases in between. In DNA form, the CDR3 reads TGCGCCAGCAAGGCCAAGAACACCGGGGAGCTGTTTTTT. Its protein is CASKAKNTGELFF.

This chain connects TRBV3-1 to TRBJ2-7; 9 nucleotides agree with TRBD2. Per germline, CDR1 LGHDT and CDR2 YNNKEL (reference sequence). The CDR3 has 13 residues. V was clipped by 7 bases and J by 6 bases; unmatched bases: 7. For the CDR3, the DNA is TGTGCCAGCATGGGGCTAGCGGGAAGCGAGCAGTACTTC. Translated, it gives CASMGLAGSEQYF.

This clonotype has more than one count but fewer than ten. The chain has TRBV7-9 and TRBJ2-1; D is perhaps TRBD2 (6 bases). V was clipped by 5 bases and J by 2 bases, with 13 bases between them. The CDR3 runs to 15 residues. CDR1 and CDR2 (germline): SEHNR, FQNEAQ (reference sequence). The CDR3 reads CASSPGGQAYNEQFF. CDR3 sequence (DNA): TGTGCCAGCAGCCCCGGGGGTCAGGCCTACAATGAGCAGTTCTTC.

This clonotype occurred many times. The gene calls are TRBV6-1 and TRBJ1-6; the D is unclear. This CDR3 comprises 14 residues. V lost 6 bases and J 5 bases, leaving 11 bases between the germline ends. Germline V gene sequence: CDR1 MNHNS, CDR2 SASEGT. The CDR3 DNA reads as TGTGCCAGCAGCCGGACCGGGAATAATTCACCCCTCCACTTT. Protein sequence: CASSRTGNNSPLHF.

This clonotype was detected only a few times. The chain links TRBV24-1 to TRBJ2-3; the match to TRBD1 covers 8 bases. The germline V gene has CDR1 KGHDR and CDR2 SFDVKD. The V and J ends lost 6 bases and 3 bases, in that order; junction bases with no gene match: 16. This CDR3 has 18 amino acids. The CDR3 loop is CATSSYPGQAISTDTQYF. For the CDR3, the DNA is TGTGCCACCAGTTCTTACCCGGGACAGGCAATTTCGACAGATACGCAGTATTTT.

This clonotype occurred a few times. At one boundary the junction diverges from the germline segment, which might be a read error. The chain couples TRBV7-7 to TRBJ2-1; the D gene is possibly TRBD1 (5 bases). This CDR3 contains 16 residues. From germline, CDR1 is SSHAT and CDR2 FNYEAQ (reference sequence). Here the CDR3 DNA reads TGTGCTAGCAGCTTAGGTCCCAGGGCAGTAGGGAATGAGCAGTTCTTC. Its protein is CASSLGPRAVGNEQFF.

This clonotype was found many times. The genes are TRBV12-3 or TRBV12-4 and TRBJ2-7; D is perhaps TRBD1 (6 bases). Trimming stripped 4 bases from V and 2 bases from J, with 12 bases between. The CDR3 consists of 14 residues. The CDR3 loop reads CASSSITGPYEQYF. CDR3 DNA sequence: TGTGCCAGCAGTTCTATAACAGGGCCCTACGAGCAGTACTTC.

This sequence joins TRBV28 and TRBJ2-2; no reliable D call. The CDR3 covers 19 residues. Trimming shortened V by 5 bases and J by 3 bases, and 25 bases separated the two germline ends. Germline V lookup: CDR1 MDHEN, CDR2 SYDVKM. In DNA, the CDR3 is TGTGCCAGCAGTATCCTAAAGGACGGTTTGGATGTGGACACCGGGGAGCTGTTTTTT. Its translation is CASSILKDGLDVDTGELFF.

This clonotype was detected ten times or more. The gene calls are TRBV7-3 and TRBJ1-2, with unresolved D. Trimming took off 1 base at V and 6 bases at J, with 12 bases between the two ends. The CDR3 is 14 amino acids. Germline CDR1 reads SGHTA; CDR2 reads FQGTGA. The CDR3 here is CASSLSPTRDGYTF. DNA for the CDR3: TGTGCCAGCAGCTTAAGCCCGACAAGAGATGGCTACACCTTC.

In this sample, this clonotype turned up many times. The rearrangement links TRBV20-1 to TRBJ1-4; D unclear. Germline CDR1 DFQATT, CDR2 SNEGSKA (reference sequence). The CDR3 is 13 amino acids. V shed 3 bases and J shed 4 bases, with 9 bases lying between them. CDR3 DNA: TGCAGTGCTAGGGGGTCTGGTAATGAAAAACTGTTTTTT. Protein product: CSARGSGNEKLFF.

This clonotype showed up many times. The chain is built from TRBV20-1 and TRBJ2-7; 7 nucleotides agree with TRBD2. J was trimmed by 3 bases and V by 1 base; bases with no gene match: 9. There are 15 residues in the CDR3. CDR1 DFQATT and CDR2 SNEGSKA come from the germline V gene (reference sequence). The CDR3 protein is CSARGAGVWHYEQYF. The CDR3 DNA reads as TGCAGTGCTAGAGGTGCGGGGGTATGGCACTACGAGCAGTACTTC.

This clonotype was seen more than once but under ten times. The chain is built from TRBV6-5 and TRBJ1-1; D is possibly TRBD1 (5 bases). In germline, CDR1 is MNHEY, CDR2 SVGAGI. Trimming pared 2 bases from V and 8 bases from J, leaving 18 bases between. This CDR3 is 15 amino acids long. For the CDR3, the DNA is TGTGCCAGCAGTTACCTTCGGGACCGCGGGCCCGAAGCTTTCTTT. Translated, it gives CASSYLRDRGPEAFF.

The J gene is TRBJ2-1, the V gene TRBV30; 8 positions agree with TRBD1. Germline assignment: CDR1 GTSNPN and CDR2 SVGIG (reference sequence). CDR3 length equals 20 residues. V lost 2 bases, J lost 0 bases, and 18 bases stayed unmatched. For the CDR3, the DNA is TGTGCCTGGAGTCCAAAATGGGGGACAGGCCGACCAAGCTCCTACAATGAGCAGTTCTTC. This sequence encodes CAWSPKWGTGRPSSYNEQFF.

This clonotype occurred a few times. The rearrangement uses TRBV6-5 and TRBJ1-4; TRBD1 matches at 9 bases. Unmatched junction bases numbered 10, after V lost 2 bases and J lost 6 bases. This CDR3 contains 17 residues. Germline V gene data show CDR1 as MNHEY and CDR2 as SVGAGI. CDR3 in DNA: TGTGCCAGCAGTTACCCGGACAGGGGCGAATCCCATGAAAAACTGTTTTTT. Protein: CASSYPDRGESHEKLFF.

This clonotype has only a few counts. Here the CDR3 reads CATSRDQGLPRDGELFF. DNA for the CDR3: TGTGCCACCAGCAGAGATCAGGGACTCCCGAGGGACGGGGAGCTGTTTTTT. The chain is built from TRBV15 and TRBJ2-2, with D possibly TRBD2 on 6 matching bases. This CDR3 has 17 residues. Germline loops: CDR1 LNHNV, CDR2 YYDKDF (reference sequence). Trimming pared 0 bases from V and 7 bases from J, leaving 18 bases between.

This chain links TRBV28 with TRBJ2-5, with D perhaps matching TRBD1 (6 bases). The CDR3 runs to 14 residues. Trimming stripped 7 bases from V and 5 bases from J, with 17 bases between. The V gene's germline CDR1 is MDHEN and CDR2 SYDVKM. The CDR3 here is CASINSRGWETQYF. The CDR3, as DNA: TGTGCCAGCATCAATTCCAGGGGTTGGGAGACCCAGTACTTC.

Only one count was recorded for this clonotype. The chain recombines TRBV28 with TRBJ2-1, with 11 nucleotides matching TRBD2. This CDR3 region has 15 residues. V was clipped by 4 bases and J by 5 bases; unmatched bases: 4. Germline values: CDR1 MDHEN, CDR2 SYDVKM. The CDR3 DNA follows: TGTGCCAGCAGTTCTAGCGGGAGGTCCCACAATGAGCAGTTCTTC. This encodes CASSSSGRSHNEQFF.

This sequence joins TRBV5-6 and TRBJ1-1; D uncertain. Germline loops: CDR1 SGHDT, CDR2 YYEEEE. V was shortened by 4 bases and J by 5 bases, with 6 bases between the two germline ends. The CDR3 covers 11 residues. This CDR3 reads CASSRITEAFF. Written as DNA, the CDR3 is TGTGCCAGCAGCCGGATTACTGAAGCTTTCTTT.

This clonotype was counted ten times or more. This chain uses TRBV20-1 with TRBJ1-6; D not certain. The CDR3 totals 13 residues. Germline CDR1 and CDR2: DFQATT and SNEGSKA (reference sequence). Trimming removed 6 bases from V and 7 bases from J, with 13 bases in between. CDR3 amino acids: CSAHAGQNSPLHF. DNA for the CDR3: TGCAGTGCCCATGCTGGGCAAAATTCACCCCTCCACTTT.

There are a few counts of this clonotype. This chain links TRBV5-1 with TRBJ2-7; either TRBD1 or TRBD2 may supply D (5 bases each). Trimming took off 1 base at V and 5 bases at J, with 22 bases between the two ends. The CDR3 has 17 residues. Looked up from germline, CDR1 is SGHRS and CDR2 is YFSETQ. CDR3: CASSLLKASEGRNEQYF. The CDR3 region has the DNA TGCGCCAGCAGCTTGTTGAAGGCATCTGAGGGGAGAAACGAGCAGTACTTC.

This clonotype was seen a few times. This sequence joins TRBV11-3 and TRBJ2-2, with 9 nucleotides matching TRBD2. Germline CDR1 is SGHNT and CDR2 is YENEEA. The V segment lost 5 bases and the J segment 2 bases; nucleotides outside the gene matches: 9. The CDR3 is 17 amino acids. Here the CDR3 DNA reads TGTGCCAGCAGCCGAATAGCGGGAGACACCAACACCGGGGAGCTGTTTTTT. It encodes CASSRIAGDTNTGELFF. The complete variable domain, with remaining parts taken from reference TRBV11-3 and TRBJ2-2, reads EAGVVQSPRYKIIEKKQPVAFWCNPISGHNTLYWYLQNLGQGPELLIRYENEEAVDDSQLPKDRFSAERLKGVDSTLKIQPAELGDSAVYLCASSRIAGDTNTGELFFGEGSRLTVL.

This clonotype occurred a few times. The chain has TRBV20-1 and TRBJ2-5; 8 bases are shared with TRBD1. CDR1 and CDR2 from the germline V gene are DFQATT and SNEGSKA (reference sequence). The ends lost 3 bases at V and 4 bases at J; junction bases unmatched: 7. CDR3 length: 14 amino acids. The CDR3 DNA is TGCAGTGCTAGGTTAGGGACAGGCAGAGAGACCCAGTACTTC. It encodes CSARLGTGRETQYF.

There are a few counts of this clonotype. The chain uses TRBV7-2 and TRBJ2-5; D unresolved. This CDR3 comprises 14 residues. The ends were cut back, 2 bases at V and 2 bases at J, with 9 bases in the middle. Germline-derived CDR1 and CDR2 are SGHTA and FQGNSA. This CDR3 reads CASSLPYGQETQYF. CDR3 nucleotides: TGTGCCAGCAGCTTACCTTACGGACAAGAGACCCAGTACTTC.

The V call is TRBV24-1, the J call TRBJ2-7; 8 nucleotides align to TRBD2. This CDR3 region has 12 residues. J was trimmed by 5 bases and V by 10 bases; bases with no gene match: 6. Per germline, CDR1 KGHDR and CDR2 SFDVKD. CDR3 loop: CATASGGHEQYF. In DNA, the CDR3 is TGTGCCACAGCGAGCGGGGGCCACGAGCAGTACTTC.

This clonotype was seen many times. This chain uses TRBV12-3 or TRBV12-4 with TRBJ2-3; 7 positions match TRBD2. This CDR3 spans 16 amino acids. Trimming cost V 3 bases and J 3 bases; bases outside gene matches: 9. In DNA, the CDR3 is TGTGCCAGCAGTTTTTCTGGGGGGGGTGGGACAGATACGCAGTATTTT. It is translated as CASSFSGGGGTDTQYF.

This clonotype has a count of ten or more. The chain joins TRBV5-1 to TRBJ2-2; D not resolved. The germline V gene encodes CDR1 SGHRS and CDR2 YFSETQ. The CDR3 contains 12 residues. Trimming pared 2 bases from V and 7 bases from J, leaving 6 bases between. The CDR3 DNA is TGCGCCAGCAGCTTCGACGTCGGGGAGCTGTTTTTT. Protein: CASSFDVGELFF.